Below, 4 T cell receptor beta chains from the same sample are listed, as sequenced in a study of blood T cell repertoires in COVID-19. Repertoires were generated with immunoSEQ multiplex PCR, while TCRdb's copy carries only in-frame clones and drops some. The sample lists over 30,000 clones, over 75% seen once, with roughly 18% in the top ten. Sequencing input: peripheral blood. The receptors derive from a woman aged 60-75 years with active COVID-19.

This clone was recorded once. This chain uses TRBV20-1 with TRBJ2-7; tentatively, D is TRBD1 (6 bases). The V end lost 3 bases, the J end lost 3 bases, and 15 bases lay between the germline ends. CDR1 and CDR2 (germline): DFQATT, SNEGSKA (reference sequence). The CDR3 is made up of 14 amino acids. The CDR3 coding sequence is TGCAGTGCTAGTCCAGGGACACCTCGCTACGAGCAGTACTTC. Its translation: CSASPGTPRYEQYF.

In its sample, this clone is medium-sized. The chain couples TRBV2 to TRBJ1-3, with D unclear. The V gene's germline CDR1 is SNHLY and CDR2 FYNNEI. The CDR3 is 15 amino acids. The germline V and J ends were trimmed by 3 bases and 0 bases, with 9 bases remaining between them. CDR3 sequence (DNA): TGTGCCAGCAGTGAGGGCCTGAACTCTGGAAACACCATATATTTT. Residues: CASSEGLNSGNTIYF.

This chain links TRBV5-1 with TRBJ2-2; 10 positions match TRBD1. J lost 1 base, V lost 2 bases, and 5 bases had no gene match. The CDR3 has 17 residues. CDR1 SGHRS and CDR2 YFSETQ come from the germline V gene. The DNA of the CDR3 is TGCGCCAGCAGCTTCGTGACAGGGGGCGTGAACACCGGGGAGCTGTTTTTT. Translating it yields CASSFVTGGVNTGELFF.

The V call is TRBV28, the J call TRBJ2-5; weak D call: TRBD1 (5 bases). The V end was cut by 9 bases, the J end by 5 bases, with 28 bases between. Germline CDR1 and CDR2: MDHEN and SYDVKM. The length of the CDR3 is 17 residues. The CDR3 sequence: CASSPLDFLGLGETQYF. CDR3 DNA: TGTGCCAGTTCGCCCCTAGACTTTCTGGGGCTTGGGGAGACCCAGTACTTC.